This TCR beta chain was observed in a study of T cell responses to AZD1222 COVID-19 vaccine. Study-level results: Rises in breadth and depth of Spike-specific TCRs came after two AZD1222 doses. Only a handful of AZD1222 recipients, more than 5 in all, had baseline seropositivity. The sample set comprised mostly white British donors with more females, and clonal diversity was possibly underestimated. Close to half of spike-specific TCRs reportedly recognize unmutated variant regions.

TCRdb's table, derived via immunoSEQ multiplex PCR, lists solely in-frame clones and lacks some. The sample yields some 200,000 clones, roughly 92% seen once. Of note for this clone: No antigen is known for it.

This CDR3 has 14 amino acids. The V and J ends lost 4 bases and 8 bases respectively, with 15 bases between them. The germline V gene has CDR1 LGHDT and CDR2 YNNKEL (reference sequence). The TCR originated in an adult in good health. The genes are TRBV3-1 (or the pseudogene TRBV3-2) and TRBJ1-5; the D gene is possibly TRBD1 (6 bases). The sample was peripheral blood, taken on day 0 of AZD1222 vaccination. The CDR3 here is CASSPTGGVEPQHF. CDR3 nucleotides: TGTGCCAGCAGCCCTACGGGGGGCGTTGAGCCCCAGCATTTT.